This T cell receptor (beta chain) comes out of a study of blood T cell repertoires in COVID-19 (dated by TCRdb to 2018 to 2021). For context, the study as a whole: Samples covering the acute and convalescent phases of COVID-19 were provided by collaborators in the United States, Italy and Spain. The material from the prospective study consisted of cDNA or gDNA derived from T cells, B-cell-depleted T cells, or PBMCs. The dataset comprised deeply sampled blood TCRbeta repertoires from subjects exposed to, actively infected with, or recovered from COVID-19. A freely available public database, intended as a resource for researchers studying the immune response to SARS-CoV-2, is where the repertoires were released. Samples were obtained from the ongoing ImmuneRACE study (first 160 participants) and from 950 to 1,500 subjects provided by 6 global collaborators. Sample metadata almost always included a de-identified subject ID, COVID-19 status, age in years and sex. HLA class I and class II types, where available, came from metadata supplied by the sample provider rather than from assay-based typing.

TCRbeta CDR3 regions were amplified from genomic DNA by means of the immunoSEQ Assay, a bias-controlled multiplex PCR. As for the authors' bioinformatics: Nucleated cell counts per sample were estimated from amplification of reference gene primers within the assay. To quantify the absolute abundance of each unique TCRbeta CDR3 rearrangement, sequence reads were collapsed and filtered. For each sample, productive Simpson clonality was calculated by taking the square root of Simpson's diversity index across productive rearrangements. TCRdb re-hosts the immuneACCESS table, in-frame sequences only. Its copies lack some clones; in the studies checked, an unresolved V gene accounts for under half of them, and the cause for the rest is not known. Clonal size and the V and J genes are those of that table, whereas D and trimming came from the DNA. This sample gives around 250,000 clones in total; approximately 87% of them show up just once. Together, the top ten hold 5.5% to 6.5% of the sample.

Trimmed from V: 6 bases; trimmed from J: 10 bases; junction bases lacking a gene match: 9. CDR1 and CDR2 are read off the germline V gene as MNHEY and SVGAGI. The cysteine opens and the phenylalanine closes a CDR3 of 14 amino acids. CDR3 DNA only is kept here, 42 bases in frame from base 1. Note on this clone: There is no known antigen for this receptor. No much larger clone is present one base from it, and per-base qualities are unavailable.

Collaborating institutions collected whole blood in K2EDTA tubes following their own protocols. For TCRbeta analysis, collaborators shipped samples in one of three forms: frozen whole blood, isolated PBMCs, or DNA extracted from either of those sample types. On the study overall, not on this receptor specifically: How much clinical and demographic metadata was included differed by source and by participant, and the metadata was provided uncurated.

The receptor chain draws on TRBV6-5 and TRBJ1-6, with 7 bases matching TRBD1. This clonotype was sampled from a man in his fifties or sixties with acute or convalescent COVID-19. Specimen: peripheral blood. The bases read TGTGCCAGCAGCCGGGGACAGCCGGCGTCACCCCTCCACTTT. Translation gives CASSRGQPASPLHF.